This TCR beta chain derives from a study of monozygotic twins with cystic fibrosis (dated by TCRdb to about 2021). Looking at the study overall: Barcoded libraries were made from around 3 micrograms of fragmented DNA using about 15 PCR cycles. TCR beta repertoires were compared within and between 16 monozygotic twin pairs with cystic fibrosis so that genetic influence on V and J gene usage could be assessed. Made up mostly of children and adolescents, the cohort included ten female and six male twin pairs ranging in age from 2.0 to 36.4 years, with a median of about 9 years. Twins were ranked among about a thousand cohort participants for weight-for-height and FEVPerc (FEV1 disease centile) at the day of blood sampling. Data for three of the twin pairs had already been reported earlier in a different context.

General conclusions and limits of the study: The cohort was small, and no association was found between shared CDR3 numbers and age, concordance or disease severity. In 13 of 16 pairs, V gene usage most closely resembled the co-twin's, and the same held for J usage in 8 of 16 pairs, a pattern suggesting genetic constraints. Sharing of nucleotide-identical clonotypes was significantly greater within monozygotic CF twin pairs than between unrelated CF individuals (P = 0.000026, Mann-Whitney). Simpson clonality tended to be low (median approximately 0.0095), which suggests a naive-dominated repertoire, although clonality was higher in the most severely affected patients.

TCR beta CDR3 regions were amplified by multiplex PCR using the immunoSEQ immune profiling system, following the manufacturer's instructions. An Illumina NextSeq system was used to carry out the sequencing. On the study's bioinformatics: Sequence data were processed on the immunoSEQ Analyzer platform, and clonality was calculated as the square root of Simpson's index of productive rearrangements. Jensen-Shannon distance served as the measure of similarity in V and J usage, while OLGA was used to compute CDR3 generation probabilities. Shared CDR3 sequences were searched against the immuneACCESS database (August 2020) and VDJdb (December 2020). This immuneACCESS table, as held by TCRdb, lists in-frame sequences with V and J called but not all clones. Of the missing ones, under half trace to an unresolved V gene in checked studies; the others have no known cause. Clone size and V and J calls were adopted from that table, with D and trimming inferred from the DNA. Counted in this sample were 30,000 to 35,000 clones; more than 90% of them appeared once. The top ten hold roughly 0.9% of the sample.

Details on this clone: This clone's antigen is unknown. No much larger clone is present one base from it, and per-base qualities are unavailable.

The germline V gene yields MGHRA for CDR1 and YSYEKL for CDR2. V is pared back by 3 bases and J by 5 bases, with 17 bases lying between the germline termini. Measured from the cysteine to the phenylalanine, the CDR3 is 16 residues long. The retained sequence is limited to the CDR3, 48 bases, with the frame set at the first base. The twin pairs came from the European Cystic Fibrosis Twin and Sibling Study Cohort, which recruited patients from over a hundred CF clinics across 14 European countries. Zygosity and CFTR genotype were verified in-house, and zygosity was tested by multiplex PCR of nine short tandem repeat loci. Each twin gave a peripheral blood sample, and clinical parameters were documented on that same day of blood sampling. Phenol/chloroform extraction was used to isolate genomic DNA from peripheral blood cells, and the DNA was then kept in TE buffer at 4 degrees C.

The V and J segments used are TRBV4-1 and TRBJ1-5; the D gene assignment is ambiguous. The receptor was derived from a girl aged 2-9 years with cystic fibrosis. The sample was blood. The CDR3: CASSHTALRRHQPQHF. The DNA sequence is TGCGCCAGCAGCCACACCGCCCTTAGACGGCATCAGCCCCAGCATTTT.